This TCR beta chain was captured by sequencing in a study of long-term antiretroviral therapy in people with HIV. Researchers report immunoSEQ v3.0 was run at survey level. TCRdb's copy holds only in-frame clones and misses some; the assay was immunoSEQ multiplex PCR. The table has tens of thousands of clones, around three quarters seen once; the top ten hold 7.3%. This clone occurred once. The source of this sequence is a man aged 40-50 years with HIV. The sample consisted of unsorted PBMCs, taken 0.3 years after starting antiretroviral therapy.

CDR3 amino acids: CASSLPPGSRPYSNQPQHF. The CDR3 DNA reads TGTGCCAGCAGTTTGCCACCCGGGAGTCGGCCTTATAGCAATCAGCCCCAGCATTTT. V usage is TRBV28 and J usage is TRBJ1-5; D unclear. This CDR3 has 19 residues. V lost 3 bases to trimming and J lost 0 bases, with 21 bases between them. From germline, CDR1 is MDHEN and CDR2 SYDVKM.